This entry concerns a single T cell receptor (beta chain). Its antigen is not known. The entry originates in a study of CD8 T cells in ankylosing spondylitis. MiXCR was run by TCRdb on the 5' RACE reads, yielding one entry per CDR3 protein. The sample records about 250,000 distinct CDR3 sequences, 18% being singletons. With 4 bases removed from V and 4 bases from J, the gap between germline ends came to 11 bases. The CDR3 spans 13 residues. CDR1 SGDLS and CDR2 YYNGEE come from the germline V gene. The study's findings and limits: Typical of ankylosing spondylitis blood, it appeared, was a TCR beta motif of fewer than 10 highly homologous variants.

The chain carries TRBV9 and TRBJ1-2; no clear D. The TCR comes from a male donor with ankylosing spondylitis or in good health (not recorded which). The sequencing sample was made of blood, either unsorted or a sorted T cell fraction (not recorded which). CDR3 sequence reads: CASSTTAGYGYTF. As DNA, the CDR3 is TGTGCCAGCAGCACCACGGCGGGCTATGGCTACACCTTC.